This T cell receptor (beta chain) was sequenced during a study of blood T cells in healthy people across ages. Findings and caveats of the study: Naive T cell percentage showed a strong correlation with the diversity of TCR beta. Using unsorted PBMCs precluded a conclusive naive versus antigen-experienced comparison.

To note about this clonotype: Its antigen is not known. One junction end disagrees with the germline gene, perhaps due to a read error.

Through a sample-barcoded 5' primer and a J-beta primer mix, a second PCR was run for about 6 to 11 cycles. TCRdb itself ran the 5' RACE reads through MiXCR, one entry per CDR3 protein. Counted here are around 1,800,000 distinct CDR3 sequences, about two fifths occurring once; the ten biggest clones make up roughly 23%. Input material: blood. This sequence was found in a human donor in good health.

This CDR3 is CASSSSQGWKRAYNKQFF. The DNA for the CDR3 is TGTGCCAGCAGTTCGTCGCAGGGTTGGAAAAGGGCCTACAATAAGCAGTTCTTC. The chain uses TRBV6-2 or TRBV6-3 and TRBJ2-1; D is possibly TRBD1 (5 bases). Germline CDR1 is MNHEY and CDR2 is SVGEGT. This CDR3 comprises 18 residues.